The 21 T cell receptor beta chains reported below all come from one sample, sequenced in a study of T cells in Graves' hyperthyroidism and ophthalmopathy (dated by TCRdb to the late 2010s). Library preparation was by multiplex PCR. Instrument on record: Illumina HiSeq 2000. The TCR beta CDR3 regions were amplified from RNA transcripts. The TCR CDR3 was subjected to a first round of RT-PCR using the HTBI primer set and the Qiagen OneStep RT-PCR kit. Using fastp trimming at Q25 and MiXCR clonotype assembly, TCRdb reanalyzed the public sequencing data and kept in-frame beta chains. Rows matching on CDR3 protein sequence are summarized as one entry with the most common DNA and genes. The sample yields roughly 500,000 distinct CDR3 sequences; about 46% were counted once. The ten biggest clones cover about 45% of the sample. Sequenced input: peripheral blood or thyroid tissue (not recorded which). These receptors originate from an adult woman with Graves' disease, either hyperthyroidism or ophthalmopathy (not recorded which).

As regards this clonotype: This CDR3 is missing its conserved last phenylalanine or tryptophan, likely due to a read error. The limits of the CDR3 on the DNA are not certain, so only TCRdb's listed CDR3 is given. This chain links TRBV2 with TRBJ1-6; the D call in the table, TRBD1, was not verified against the DNA. Germline-derived CDR1 and CDR2 are SNHLY and FYNNEI. The CDR3 comprises 8 residues, both ends counted. CDR3 sequence reads: CASYQGVL.

This clonotype came up once. At one of its ends the junction is not consistent with the germline gene, which may arise from a read error. The chain couples TRBV7-2 to TRBJ1-1; weak D call: TRBD1 (6 bases). Per the germline V gene, CDR1 is SGHTA and CDR2 is FQGNSA. This CDR3 has 16 residues. CDR3 nucleotides: TGTGTCAGCAGCCTTACGCGAGGGGGGGCCTCGACTGAAGCTTTCTTT. Translating it yields CVSSLTRGGASTEAFF.

On this clonotype: At one end, the junction sequence differs from germline, possibly due to a read error. The V and J genes are TRBV5-4 and TRBJ2-7; 15 positions match TRBD2. Germline assignment: CDR1 SGHNT and CDR2 YYREEE (reference sequence). CDR3 length: 16 amino acids. In DNA, the CDR3 is TGTGCCAGTAGCTTGTCTGGGACTAGCGGGAGGTACGAGCAGTACTTC. Encoded protein: CASSLSGTSGRYEQYF.

This clonotype has at least ten counts. The J gene is TRBJ2-2, the V gene TRBV7-9, with 10 nucleotides matching TRBD1. This CDR3 region has 17 residues. The J segment lost 7 bases and the V segment lost 5 bases, leaving 13 bases of the junction unmatched. CDR1 and CDR2 from the germline V gene are SEHNR and FQNEAQ (reference sequence). Here the CDR3 DNA reads TGTGCCAGCAGCGCAAATGACAGGGGGCTTCAGGGCGGGGAGCTGTTTTTT. Protein: CASSANDRGLQGGELFF.

CDR3 in amino acids: CSVRPSGANVLTF. The DNA for the CDR3 is TGCAGCGTGAGACCCTCTGGGGCCAACGTCCTGACTTTC. The rearrangement links TRBV29-1 to TRBJ2-6; unclear D gene. V was cut by 6 bases and J by 0 bases, with 6 bases left in between. The CDR3 has 13 residues. Germline CDR1 SQVTM, CDR2 ANQGSEA.

A few counts support this clonotype. The rearrangement uses TRBV2 and TRBJ1-5; D is ambiguous. V gave up 4 bases and J gave up 4 bases, with 11 bases separating them. Germline loops: CDR1 SNHLY, CDR2 FYNNEI. The CDR3 runs 14 residues. CDR3 loop: CASSARDVNQPQHF. CDR3 coding DNA: TGTGCCAGCAGTGCTAGAGATGTAAATCAGCCCCAGCATTTT.

The genes are TRBV10-3 and TRBJ2-5, with D possibly being TRBD2 (6 bases). CDR1 and CDR2 from the germline V gene are ENHRY and SYGVKD. The V end was cut by 7 bases, the J end by 3 bases, with 12 bases between. The CDR3 totals 13 residues. Here the CDR3 reads CAITAGPEETQYF. CDR3 DNA sequence: TGTGCCATCACTGCGGGGCCGGAAGAGACCCAGTACTTC.

About this clonotype itself: Being one base from a much bigger clone, this may be a read error. This chain uses TRBV5-8 with TRBJ2-5; 13 bases are a match to TRBD2. V lost 4 bases to trimming and J lost 9 bases; unmatched junction nucleotides: 12. Germline CDR1 SGHTS, CDR2 YDEGEE. The CDR3 runs 16 residues. CDR3 in amino acids: CASSPRTSGSLEAQYF. Written as DNA, the CDR3 is TGTGCCAGCAGCCCCCGGACTAGCGGGAGCCTGGAGGCCCAGTACTTC.

Concerning this clonotype: At one end, the junction sequence differs from germline, possibly due to a read error. The rearrangement joins TRBV2 to TRBJ1-6; D is perhaps TRBD1 (5 bases). The CDR3 totals 15 residues. Germline V gene data show CDR1 as SNHLY and CDR2 as FYNNEI. The CDR3 region is CASSYLGAVGSPPHF. CDR3 in DNA: TGTGCCAGCAGTTATCTCGGGGCAGTCGGTTCACCCCCCCACTTT.

This clonotype was observed once. A single base separates this from a much larger clone, so it may be a read error. V and J are TRBV11-1 and TRBJ2-2; TRBD1 matches at 8 bases. From germline, CDR1 is SGHAT and CDR2 FQDESV (reference sequence). V dropped 5 bases and J dropped 5; count of bases not matched to a gene: 7. The CDR3 has 15 residues. The CDR3 region has the DNA TGTGCCAGCAGCCCGACAGGGGATCTAACCGGGGAGCTGTTTTTT. Its protein product is CASSPTGDLTGELFF. The full variable domain, rest sourced from reference TRBV11-1 and TRBJ2-2, is EAEVAQSPRYKITEKSQAVAFWCDPISGHATLYWYRQILGQGPELLVQFQDESVVDDSQLPKDRFSAERLKGVDSTLKIQPAELGDSAMYLCASSPTGDLTGELFFGEGSRLTVL.

The table lists this clonotype with a few counts. The chain has TRBV12-3 or TRBV12-4 and TRBJ2-6, with TRBD2 as a possible D gene (6 bases). CDR3 length: 20 amino acids. V lost 5 bases and J 0 bases, leaving 23 bases between the germline ends. This chain's CDR3 is CASSPPPGLPSDSGANVLTF. The DNA of the CDR3 is TGTGCCAGCAGTCCCCCCCCAGGACTACCTTCCGACTCTGGGGCCAACGTCCTGACTTTC.

About this clonotype itself: A much larger clone is a single base away; this may be a read error. The chain joins TRBV5-1 to TRBJ2-5, with D maybe TRBD2 (5 bases). The J call may be wrong; the DNA end is better matched by TRBJ2-1. Germline V CDR1 and CDR2: SGHRS, YFSETQ. The CDR3 runs 15 residues. Here the CDR3 reads CASSFTSGSRETQFF. CDR3 bases: TGCGCCAGCAGCTTTACAAGTGGGAGTAGGGAGACCCAGTTCTTC.

This chain connects TRBV7-2 to TRBJ2-7, with D unresolved. Germline-derived CDR1 and CDR2 are SGHTA and FQGNSA. V lost 0 bases, J lost 0 bases, and 15 bases lay in between. The CDR3 contains 17 residues. CDR3 sequence (DNA): TGTGCCAGCAGCTTAGCGTCCAGACCGATGAGCTCCTACGAGCAGTACTTC. Translation: CASSLASRPMSSYEQYF.

The table lists this clonotype with many counts. The chain links TRBV12-3 or TRBV12-4 to TRBJ1-1, with 10 bases matching TRBD1. This CDR3 has 15 residues. The V segment lost 6 bases and the J segment 5 bases; nucleotides outside the gene matches: 9. The CDR3 DNA reads as TGTGCCAGCAGACAACCGGGACAGGGGAGGACTGAAGCTTTCTTT. Its protein product is CASRQPGQGRTEAFF.

V usage is TRBV9 and J usage is TRBJ1-6; D might be TRBD1 (5 bases). The CDR3 runs 13 residues. CDR1 and CDR2 from the germline V gene are SGDLS and YYNGEE. The V end was cut by 4 bases, the J end by 9 bases, with 11 bases between. The CDR3 sequence: CASSFRDPSPLHF. CDR3 nucleotide sequence: TGTGCCAGCAGCTTCAGGGATCCTTCACCCCTCCACTTT.

Here the CDR3 DNA reads TGCAGCGTTATAAAGGAGGCAGCGACCGGGGAGCAGTACTTC. Encoded protein: CSVIKEAATGEQYF. The genes are TRBV29-1 and TRBJ2-7, with D possibly being TRBD2 (5 bases). Trimming shortened V by 5 bases and J by 7 bases, and 21 bases separated the two germline ends. Looked up from germline, CDR1 is SQVTM and CDR2 is ANQGSEA. The CDR3 covers 14 residues.

The CDR3 sequence is CSASGGSSEAFF. The CDR3 DNA reads as TGCAGTGCTAGTGGGGGATCCAGTGAAGCTTTCTTT. The chain recombines TRBV20-1 with TRBJ1-1; D is possibly TRBD1 (5 bases). V was cut by 3 bases and J by 7 bases, with 12 bases left in between. This CDR3 contains 12 residues. Germline lookup yields CDR1 DFQATT and CDR2 SNEGSKA (reference sequence).

This clonotype has only a few counts. The rearrangement joins TRBV28 to TRBJ1-5, with a weak D call TRBD1 (5 bases). The CDR3 has 16 amino acids. The V gene's germline CDR1 is MDHEN and CDR2 SYDVKM. V shed 8 bases and J shed 0 bases, with 17 bases lying between them. The DNA of the CDR3 is TGTGCCAGCCGGGGACGAGAACTCTATAGCAATCAGCCCCAGCATTTT. It is translated as CASRGRELYSNQPQHF.

Many counts were recorded for this clonotype. The V gene is TRBV10-1, the J gene TRBJ2-7; 9 bases are shared with TRBD2. This CDR3 spans 14 amino acids. Germline loops: CDR1 WNHNN, CDR2 SYGVQD (reference sequence). Trimming took 3 bases from V and 3 from J; bases not matched to a gene: 3. CDR3 loop: CASSDSGSFYEQYF. The DNA of the CDR3 is TGCGCCAGCAGTGATAGCGGGAGTTTCTACGAGCAGTACTTC.

The genes are TRBV24-1 and TRBJ1-2; 9 nucleotides line up with TRBD1. With 11 bases clipped from V and 4 bases from J, the junction kept 10 bases outside the gene matches. The germline V gene has CDR1 KGHDR and CDR2 SFDVKD. The CDR3 loop spans 14 amino acids. The CDR3 coding sequence is TGTGCCAGCAGGAGACAGGGGGTCAGCTATGGCTACACCTTC. It yields the protein CASRRQGVSYGYTF.

This chain joins TRBV2 and TRBJ2-5; TRBD1 or TRBD2 may be the D gene (5 bases each). The CDR3 runs to 16 residues. V lost 5 bases and J lost 5, with 21 bases in between. Looked up from germline, CDR1 is SNHLY and CDR2 is FYNNEI. The CDR3 here is CASSMGPTMPGETQYF. The CDR3, as DNA: TGTGCCAGCAGTATGGGACCTACGATGCCCGGGGAGACCCAGTACTTC.